Shown below are 19 T cell receptor beta chains from a single sample sequenced in a study of blood T cell repertoires in COVID-19. This table comes from immunoSEQ multiplex PCR, and its TCRdb copy is limited to in-frame clones, with some not included. The sample comprises 43,000 or so clones, roughly 86% of which are singletons, and 15% rests with the top ten. The specimen was peripheral blood. The receptors shown here come from a man aged 60 to 69 with active COVID-19.

The chain combines TRBV7-8 with TRBJ2-5; D gene unclear. V gave up 1 base and J gave up 4 bases, with 10 bases separating them. This CDR3 has 14 amino acids. Germline CDR1 SGHVS, CDR2 FQNEAQ. CDR3 sequence: CASSLVASGETQYF. CDR3 DNA: TGTGCCAGCAGCTTAGTGGCCAGTGGAGAGACCCAGTACTTC.

This clone was counted only a few times. The chain links TRBV5-1 to TRBJ2-4; perhaps TRBD2 as D (6 bases). Deletions cut 4 bases from V and 7 bases from J, with 18 bases between. Per germline, CDR1 SGHRS and CDR2 YFSETQ. The CDR3 loop spans 15 amino acids. CDR3 sequence reads: CASSPGNRRGNIQYF. CDR3 nucleotide sequence: TGCGCCAGCAGCCCTGGGAATCGGAGGGGCAACATTCAGTACTTC.

The rearrangement links TRBV18 to TRBJ2-7; 7 nucleotides match TRBD1. V was pared by 3 bases and J by 3 bases, with 8 bases of the junction left unmatched. This CDR3 region has 15 residues. The germline V gene encodes CDR1 KGHSH and CDR2 LQKENI. The CDR3 is CASSPEQGRGYEQYF. The CDR3 DNA reads as TGTGCCAGCTCACCCGAACAGGGGCGAGGCTACGAGCAGTACTTC.

This chain links TRBV11-3 with TRBJ2-1; D perhaps matches TRBD1 (5 bases). V dropped 4 bases and J dropped 0 bases, with 13 bases sitting between them. Germline V gives CDR1 SGHNT, CDR2 YENEEA. CDR3 length: 16 amino acids. The CDR3 sequence is CASSSGRKGSYNEQFF. The CDR3 region has the DNA TGTGCCAGCAGCTCAGGGCGGAAGGGCTCCTACAATGAGCAGTTCTTC.

The chain employs TRBV5-1 and TRBJ2-3, with TRBD2 matching 11 bases. Germline V lookup: CDR1 SGHRS, CDR2 YFSETQ. The CDR3 covers 15 residues. Trimming cost V 5 bases and J 5 bases; bases outside gene matches: 7. CDR3 region: CASRLAGGPGDTQYF. CDR3 sequence (DNA): TGCGCCAGCAGGTTAGCGGGGGGGCCCGGAGATACGCAGTATTTT.

The chain employs TRBV18 and TRBJ2-5; a possible D gene is TRBD1 (5 bases). The germline CDR1 and CDR2 sequences are KGHSH and LQKENI. Trimming removed 3 bases from V and 5 bases from J, with 7 bases in between. This CDR3 contains 12 residues. The CDR3: CASSPKGETQYF. The CDR3 DNA reads TGTGCCAGCTCACCCAAGGGGGAGACCCAGTACTTC.

V gene TRBV7-3 combines with J gene TRBJ2-3; D remains unclear. The CDR3 runs to 14 residues. The germline CDR1 and CDR2 sequences are SGHTA and FQGTGA. The V end was cut by 2 bases, the J end by 3 bases, with 9 bases between. The CDR3 loop is CASSLEPATDTQYF. CDR3 in DNA: TGTGCCAGCAGCTTAGAGCCTGCAACAGATACGCAGTATTTT.

The rearrangement links TRBV7-8 to TRBJ2-3; D might be TRBD1 (6 bases). The germline V gene has CDR1 SGHVS and CDR2 FQNEAQ. There are 14 residues in the CDR3. Trimming removed 3 bases at V and 6 bases at J, with 13 bases between. CDR3 sequence: CASSFVTGPDTQYF. CDR3 in DNA: TGTGCCAGCAGCTTCGTCACAGGGCCCGATACGCAGTATTTT.

V gene TRBV6-6 combines with J gene TRBJ2-1; TRBD2 might be the D (5 bases). The CDR3 has 14 amino acids. Germline V gene sequence: CDR1 MNHNY, CDR2 SVGAGI (reference sequence). Deletions cut 11 bases from V and 0 bases from J, with 14 bases between. The chain's CDR3 is CAGRSGSSYNEQFF. The CDR3 DNA reads as TGTGCCGGGCGTTCGGGGAGCTCCTACAATGAGCAGTTCTTC.

The chain recombines TRBV23-1 with TRBJ1-4; D possibly corresponds to TRBD1 (6 bases). TRBV23-1 is treated as an ORF (open reading frame) with a function not yet certain. CDR3 length: 14 residues. With 6 bases removed from V and 7 bases from J, the gap between germline ends came to 15 bases. CDR3: CASRRGGTCEKLFF. The CDR3 DNA reads TGCGCCAGCAGGCGGGGGGGCACTTGTGAAAAACTGTTTTTT.

The rearrangement uses TRBV4-1 and TRBJ1-1; possible D gene TRBD1, 5 bases. Germline-derived CDR1 and CDR2 are MGHRA and YSYEKL. The V end was cut by 2 bases, the J end by 2 bases, with 15 bases between. This CDR3 region has 16 residues. The CDR3 DNA reads TGCGCCAGCAGCCAACATAAGACAGAACTTAACACTGAAGCTTTCTTT. Its protein is CASSQHKTELNTEAFF.

For the CDR3, the DNA is TGCGCCAGCAGCCCCCTGCCAGGGGACTATGGCTACACCTTC. Translating it yields CASSPLPGDYGYTF. V is TRBV5-1 and J is TRBJ1-2; possible D gene TRBD1, 6 bases. Between the trimmed V and J ends, which lost 4 bases and 3 bases, there was a span of 13 bases. This CDR3 is 14 amino acids long. Looked up from germline, CDR1 is SGHRS and CDR2 is YFSETQ.

V usage is TRBV5-6 and J usage is TRBJ1-2, with no clear D. The CDR3 length is 13 residues. Looked up from germline, CDR1 is SGHDT and CDR2 is YYEEEE. The V gene lost 4 bases and the J gene lost 8 bases, with 15 bases spanning the gap. The CDR3 spells CASSPEAALGYTF. The DNA for the CDR3 is TGTGCCAGCAGCCCTGAGGCGGCCCTGGGCTACACCTTC. Combining the CDR3 with reference TRBV5-6 and TRBJ1-2 gives the whole variable domain DAGVTQSPTHLIKTRGQQVTLRCSPKSGHDTVSWYQQALGQGPQFIFQYYEEEERQRGNFPDRFSGHQFPNYSSELNVNALLLGDSALYLCASSPEAALGYTFGSGTRLTVV.

To note about this clone: One end of the junction is discordant with germline, which a read error may explain. The chain has TRBV30 and TRBJ1-1; D perhaps matches TRBD1 (6 bases). Germline values: CDR1 GTSNPN, CDR2 SVGIG (reference sequence). This CDR3 spans 12 amino acids. CDR3 sequence reads: CAWTPGDTEAFF. The CDR3 region has the DNA TGTGCCTGGACCCCAGGGGACACCGAAGCTTTCTTT.

The rearrangement links TRBV2 to TRBJ1-3; 9 bases match TRBD1. The V and J ends lost 6 bases and 2 bases, in that order; junction bases with no gene match: 5. CDR3 length equals 15 residues. The germline V gene has CDR1 SNHLY and CDR2 FYNNEI. CDR3 in amino acids: CASSPDRGAGNTIYF. CDR3 coding DNA: TGTGCCAGCAGCCCGGACAGGGGCGCTGGAAACACCATATATTTT.

This chain links TRBV3-1 (or the pseudogene TRBV3-2) with TRBJ2-1; TRBD1 matches 7 bases. The CDR3 length is 13 residues. Germline trimming cut 0 bases from V and 10 bases from J; bases unmatched to any gene: 3. CDR1 is LGHDT and CDR2 is YNNKEL in the germline V gene (reference sequence). CDR3 DNA sequence: TGTGCCAGCAGCCAAGATTGGGACAGAGAGCAGTTCTTC. Translating it yields CASSQDWDREQFF.

The chain recombines TRBV9 with TRBJ1-3; 11 bases map to TRBD1. Germline-derived CDR1 and CDR2 are SGDLS and YYNGEE. The CDR3 has 17 amino acids. Losses at the gene ends were 4 bases for V and 3 bases for J; bases not matched to a gene: 9. CDR3 nucleotide sequence: TGTGCCAGCAGCCCCAGCGGACAGGGGGCTGTTGGAAACACCATATATTTT. Residues: CASSPSGQGAVGNTIYF. The full variable domain, its missing parts supplied by reference TRBV9 and TRBJ1-3, is DSGVTQTPKHLITATGQRVTLRCSPRSGDLSVYWYQQSLDQGLQFLIQYYNGEERAKGNILERFSAQQFPDLHSELNLSSLELGDSALYFCASSPSGQGAVGNTIYFGEGSWLTVV.

The V and J genes are TRBV2 and TRBJ1-3, with a tentative D call TRBD1 (5 bases). Germline V gives CDR1 SNHLY, CDR2 FYNNEI. This CDR3 spans 16 amino acids. With 6 bases removed from V and 5 bases from J, the gap between germline ends came to 20 bases. CDR3 residues: CASSLNRRGQRNTIYF. The CDR3, as DNA: TGTGCCAGCAGCCTAAATAGGAGGGGTCAGAGAAACACCATATATTTT.

The chain couples TRBV24-1 to TRBJ1-1; 9 nucleotides line up with TRBD1. With 2 bases clipped from V and 4 bases from J, the junction kept 1 base outside the gene matches. Germline CDR1 and CDR2: KGHDR and SFDVKD. The CDR3 contains 14 residues. The CDR3 nucleotides read TGTGCCACCAGTGATTCGACAGGGGGCACTGAAGCTTTCTTT. Translated, it gives CATSDSTGGTEAFF.